This T cell receptor (beta chain) was sequenced during a study of blood T cell repertoires in COVID-19. V shed 0 bases and J 8 bases; nucleotides not matched to a gene: 10. CDR3 size: 16 residues. Germline loops: CDR1 SGDLS, CDR2 YYNGEE. Libraries were prepared by immunoSEQ multiplex PCR; TCRdb keeps only in-frame clonotypes and omits some of them. Found here are roughly 60,000 clones, roughly 90% of them singletons; the top ten hold roughly 4%. The chain has TRBV9 and TRBJ2-1; 8 positions match TRBD2. Material: peripheral blood. The sequence derives from a man aged 45-65 years with active COVID-19. CDR3 loop: CASSVASAGAGDEQFF. DNA for the CDR3: TGTGCCAGCAGCGTAGCATCAGCGGGGGCGGGAGATGAGCAGTTCTTC.